This T cell receptor (beta chain) was obtained from a study of blood T cell repertoires in COVID-19. Overall study: COVID-19 samples from acute and convalescent phases originated in the United States, Italy and Spain. PBMCs, B-cell-depleted T cells, or T cells provided the cDNA or gDNA that made up the material.

Trimming shortened V by 3 bases and J by 4 bases, and 7 bases separated the two germline ends. From germline, CDR1 is SGHVS and CDR2 FNYEAQ. The CDR3 is 14 amino acids. Recruited during active infection, patients (from Seattle) were subsequently followed longitudinally. Study processing details: Researchers report that nucleated cell counts were estimated from reference gene primer amplification. Assay: immunoSEQ multiplex PCR; the TCRdb copy retains only in-frame clones and omits some. V and J calls and clone size are copied from that table; D and trimming were computed from the DNA. Of approximately 210,000 clones detected, less than 95% appear once; the ten largest clones hold 0.76%.

Sequenced: peripheral blood. The chain is built from TRBV7-6 and TRBJ1-6, with D possibly matching TRBD1 (6 bases). This clonotype was sampled from a young man with COVID-19, enrolled during active disease. Here the CDR3 DNA reads TGTGCCAGCAGCTTGACAGGTTATAATTCACCCCTCCACTTT. Protein product: CASSLTGYNSPLHF.